These 16 T cell receptor beta chains originate from one sample sequenced in a study of CD8 T cells in Susac syndrome. RNA amounts of about 0.5 to 1 ug underwent reverse transcription with random hexamers. From the immunoSEQ multiplex PCR reads, TCRdb called clonotypes with MiXCR, one entry per CDR3 protein. The sample consists of a few hundred thousand distinct CDR3 sequences, 95% of them appearing once. The sequenced sample was CD4+ T cells from PBMCs. The receptors stem from a human donor with multiple sclerosis.

As DNA, the CDR3 is TGCAGCGTTGAAGATCTCGGGGGACGGTATGGCTACACCTTC. Its protein product is CSVEDLGGRYGYTF. The V call is TRBV29-1, the J call TRBJ1-2; D may be TRBD1 (5 bases). CDR3 size: 14 residues. CDR1 and CDR2 (germline): SQVTM, ANQGSEA. Trimming removed 0 bases at V and 5 bases at J, with 13 bases between. Together with reference TRBV29-1 and TRBJ1-2, the CDR3 gives the full variable domain: SAVISQKPSRDICQRGTSLTIQCQVDSQVTMMFWYRQQPGQSLTLIATANQGSEATYESGFVIDKFPISRPNLTFSTLTVSNMSPEDSSIYLCSVEDLGGRYGYTFGSGTRLTVV.

The chain joins TRBV5-1 to TRBJ2-5, with D perhaps matching TRBD1 or TRBD2 (5 bases each). Germline lookup yields CDR1 SGHRS and CDR2 YFSETQ. Trimming pared 5 bases from V and 3 bases from J, leaving 11 bases between. CDR3 length: 13 residues. The CDR3 sequence: CASRWDLKETQYF. CDR3 bases: TGCGCCAGCAGGTGGGACCTAAAAGAGACCCAGTACTTC. The entire variable domain, with the rest obtained from reference TRBV5-1 and TRBJ2-5, is as follows: KAGVTQTPRYLIKTRGQQVTLSCSPISGHRSVSWYQQTPGQGLQFLFEYFSETQRNKGNFPGRFSGRQFSNSRSEMNVSTLELGDSALYLCASRWDLKETQYFGPGTRLLVL.

The CDR3 nucleotides are TGTGCCAGCAGCCAAGATGGCAGGACAGATTATGAAAAACTGTTTTTT. This translates into CASSQDGRTDYEKLFF. This chain links TRBV3-1 with TRBJ1-4; D possibly corresponds to TRBD1 (6 bases). This CDR3 region has 16 residues. The V gene lost 0 bases and the J gene lost 6 bases, with 14 bases spanning the gap. Germline V gene data show CDR1 as LGHDT and CDR2 as YNNKEL (reference sequence).

The chain has TRBV12-3 or TRBV12-4 and TRBJ2-1; 7 nucleotides align to TRBD2. The CDR3 contains 13 residues. With V trimmed by 7 bases and J by 6 bases, 6 bases remained unmatched. The CDR3 bases are TGTGCCAGCAATCCTCGGGGGGTCAATGAGCAGTTCTTC. This codes for CASNPRGVNEQFF.

This chain uses TRBV7-9 with TRBJ2-5; unclear D gene. Trimming took off 6 bases at V and 1 base at J, with 15 bases between the two ends. CDR3 length: 15 amino acids. Germline V gene data show CDR1 as SEHNR and CDR2 as FQNEAQ (reference sequence). The CDR3 nucleotides are TGTGCCAGCAGGCGTAAGGGCGCAGGCCAAGAGACCCAGTACTTC. Its protein product is CASRRKGAGQETQYF.

The chain recombines TRBV15 with TRBJ2-3; D is uncertain. Trimming took off 3 bases at V and 4 bases at J, with 20 bases between the two ends. The germline gives CDR1 LNHNV, CDR2 YYDKDF (reference sequence). The CDR3 spans 17 residues. The CDR3 sequence is CATSSVSQPTLPDTQYF. CDR3 in DNA: TGTGCCACCAGCAGCGTATCGCAGCCCACCTTGCCAGATACGCAGTATTTT.

This clonotype has only one observation. The rearrangement joins TRBV5-4 to TRBJ2-2, with 8 bases matching TRBD1. Germline trimming cut 4 bases from V and 7 bases from J; bases unmatched to any gene: 3. Germline loops: CDR1 SGHNT, CDR2 YYREEE (reference sequence). The CDR3 is 13 residues long. The CDR3 loop reads CASSQGQGGELFF. For the CDR3, the DNA is TGTGCCAGCAGCCAAGGACAGGGCGGGGAGCTGTTTTTT.

The chain combines TRBV5-4 with TRBJ2-5; the D gene is possibly TRBD2 (5 bases). Trimming pared 4 bases from V and 5 bases from J, leaving 12 bases between. The germline gives CDR1 SGHNT, CDR2 YYREEE (reference sequence). CDR3 length equals 13 residues. The CDR3 nucleotides are TGTGCCAGCAGCCGTGGGAGCCGTGAGACCCAGTACTTC. It translates to CASSRGSRETQYF.

The chain is built from TRBV4-2 and TRBJ2-7; D is uncertain. The CDR3 runs to 13 residues. CDR1 is LGHNA and CDR2 is YNFKEQ in the germline V gene. V lost 1 base to trimming and J lost 6 bases, with 10 bases between them. CDR3 loop: CASSQAAGSEQYF. The CDR3 nucleotides read TGTGCCAGCAGCCAAGCGGCTGGATCCGAGCAGTACTTC.

V usage is TRBV29-1 and J usage is TRBJ2-3; either TRBD1 or TRBD2 may supply D (6 bases each). V shed 7 bases and J shed 2 bases, with 16 bases lying between them. Germline V gene sequence: CDR1 SQVTM, CDR2 ANQGSEA. The CDR3 is 14 residues long. CDR3 amino acids: CSGSGGLSTDTQYF. DNA for the CDR3: TGCAGCGGGAGTGGGGGGCTTTCCACAGATACGCAGTATTTT.

V and J are TRBV4-1 and TRBJ2-3; D possibly corresponds to TRBD1 (6 bases). This CDR3 comprises 15 residues. Trimming cost V 1 base and J 1 base, with 9 bases left between them. From germline, CDR1 is MGHRA and CDR2 YSYEKL. DNA of the CDR3: TGCGCCAGCAGCCAAGTGAGACAGGGCACAGATACGCAGTATTTT. This encodes CASSQVRQGTDTQYF.

The chain links TRBV29-1 to TRBJ1-5; D gene ambiguous. V lost 1 base, J lost 6 bases, and 10 bases lay in between. Germline V gene data show CDR1 as SQVTM and CDR2 as ANQGSEA. The CDR3 contains 13 residues. CDR3 loop: CSVEGGGGQPQHF. CDR3 in DNA: TGCAGCGTTGAAGGGGGTGGCGGTCAGCCCCAGCATTTT.

Turning to this clonotype: A junction end diverges from the germline sequence, so it may reflect a read error. This chain uses TRBV4-1 with TRBJ2-1; 9 nucleotides agree with TRBD2. Germline V gene lookup returns CDR1 MGHRA and CDR2 YSYEKL. The CDR3 totals 15 residues. This chain's CDR3 is CASSQGGLAIGEQFF. The CDR3 DNA follows: TGCGCCAGCAGTCAAGGGGGACTAGCAATTGGCGAGCAGTTCTTC.

The genes are TRBV20-1 and TRBJ2-1; 10 bases agree with TRBD1. The ends lost 5 bases at V and 8 bases at J; junction bases unmatched: 15. Germline loops: CDR1 DFQATT, CDR2 SNEGSKA (reference sequence). The CDR3 contains 16 residues. CDR3 residues: CSAHHSRDRGLDEQFF. The CDR3 nucleotides read TGCAGTGCTCACCACTCCCGGGACAGGGGTTTGGATGAGCAGTTCTTC.

This clonotype was detected only once. The J gene is TRBJ1-5, the V gene TRBV12-3 or TRBV12-4; no clear D. V lost 5 bases and J lost 10, with 12 bases in between. This CDR3 spans 12 amino acids. CDR3 region: CASSPNSGPQHF. CDR3 in DNA: TGTGCCAGCAGTCCGAACAGTGGCCCCCAGCATTTT.

The chain links TRBV29-1 to TRBJ2-1; TRBD2 matches at 12 bases. CDR3 size: 15 residues. Per germline, CDR1 SQVTM and CDR2 ANQGSEA. The V and J ends lost 3 bases and 4 bases, in that order; junction bases with no gene match: 4. CDR3 coding DNA: TGCAGCGTTGATAAGCTAGCGGGAGGGTACAATGAGCAGTTCTTC. Translating it yields CSVDKLAGGYNEQFF.